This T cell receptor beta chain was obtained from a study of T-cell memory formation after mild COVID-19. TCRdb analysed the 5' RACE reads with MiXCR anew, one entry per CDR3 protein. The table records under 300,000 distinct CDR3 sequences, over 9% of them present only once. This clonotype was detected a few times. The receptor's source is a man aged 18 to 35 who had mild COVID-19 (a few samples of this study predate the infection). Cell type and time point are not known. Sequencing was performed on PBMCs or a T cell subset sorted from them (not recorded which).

The CDR3 bases are TGCGCCAGCAGCTTTACAGCGAACTATGGCTACACCTTC. Amino acids: CASSFTANYGYTF. The chain employs TRBV5-1 and TRBJ1-2; D ambiguous. The V end lost 2 bases, the J end lost 2 bases, and 7 bases lay between the germline ends. CDR3 length: 13 amino acids. Per germline, CDR1 SGHRS and CDR2 YFSETQ.